The 7 T cell receptor beta chains below all came from one sample that was sequenced in a study of tumor-infiltrating lymphocytes in primary liver carcinoma (dated by TCRdb to about 2017). Without any cell sorting, total RNA and DNA were co-extracted from approximately 22-30 mg of bulk tissue using the AllPrep DNA/RNA mini kit. The instrument given in TCRdb is Illumina HiSeq 2500. Starting from 450 to 500 ng total RNA, TCRbeta-specific cDNA was produced by reverse transcription with a constant-region primer and ProtoScript II reverse transcriptase. Three nested multiplex PCR rounds, following a slightly modified ARM-PCR procedure, were used to build the TCRbeta libraries. Each of the first two PCR rounds ran for approximately 9 cycles and used multiplex TRBV1-TRBV30 forward primers together with a Cbeta reverse primer. TCRdb reworked the public reads: Q25 trimming with fastp, MiXCR clone assembly, productive beta chains retained. Each CDR3 protein gets just one entry, which takes the most common genes and DNA from the rows behind it. The sample table shows around 54,000 distinct CDR3 sequences, and 70% to 80% are seen once. Together, the top ten hold about 25% of the sample.

Sample: liver tumor tissue from sampling region 2. Read against the paper, the sample's cell subset or site label means: tumor region T2, inferior pole. These receptors were collected from a man in his forties with primary liver carcinoma and hepatitis B virus infection.

With regard to this clonotype: An end of the junction differs from the germline gene, which may be a read error. The chain links TRBV4-1 to TRBJ2-7; D may be TRBD2 (5 bases). Germline V CDR1 and CDR2: MGHRA, YSYEKL. The CDR3 totals 16 residues. CDR3 nucleotide sequence: TGCGCCAGCAGCCAAGATTTTAGCGTAAGCTCCTGCGAGCAGAACTTC. This gives the protein CASSQDFSVSSCEQNF.

With respect to this clonotype: The junction departs from the called germline gene at one end, perhaps through a read error. The chain is built from TRBV25-1 and TRBJ2-1, with D maybe TRBD1 (6 bases). This CDR3 region has 15 residues. Germline CDR1 reads MGHDK; CDR2 reads SYGVNS. DNA for the CDR3: TGTGCCAGCAGTGAATGGCGTGGGGGCTACAATGAGCAGCTCTTC. It yields the protein CASSEWRGGYNEQLF. Together with reference TRBV25-1 and TRBJ2-1, the CDR3 gives the full variable domain: EADIYQTPRYLVIGTGKKITLECSQTMGHDKMYWYQQDPGMELHLIHYSYGVNSTEKGDLSSESTVSRIRTEHFPLTLESARPSHTSQYLCASSEWRGGYNEQLFGPGTRLTVL.

Regarding this clonotype: Since no conserved phenylalanine or tryptophan closes the CDR3, a read error is the likely cause. The V and J genes are TRBV6-5 and TRBJ2-6, with TRBD1 identical over 8 bases. The CDR3 is 18 residues long. CDR1 is MNHEY, CDR2 SVGAGI, per germline. CDR3 sequence reads: CASSLWTGMKTGANILTV. In DNA, the CDR3 is TGTGCCAGCAGTCTTTGGACAGGGATGAAAACTGGGGCCAACATCCTGACTGTC.

To note about this clonotype: Just one base apart from a much larger clone, this may be a read error. Because the CDR3 is missing its conserved closing phenylalanine or tryptophan, this is likely a read error. The chain links TRBV6-4 to TRBJ2-2; TRBD1 might be the D (5 bases). The CDR3 spans 13 residues. V gave up 3 bases and J gave up 3 bases, with 5 bases separating them. The germline gives CDR1 MRHNA, CDR2 SNTAGT. CDR3 amino acids: CASSEGDTGELFL. DNA of the CDR3: TGTGCCAGCAGTGAAGGGGACACCGGGGAGCTGTTTCTT.

Concerning this clonotype itself: This may arise from a read error, as a much more abundant clone is one base away. The chain recombines TRBV7-9 with TRBJ2-3; D gene uncertain. The better agreement between TRBJ1-5 and the DNA end casts doubt on the J call. Germline assignment: CDR1 SEHNR and CDR2 FQNEAQ (reference sequence). The CDR3 extends over 11 amino acids. CDR3 DNA sequence: TGTGCCAGCAGCCTCGGAGATACGCAGCATTTT. This translates into CASSLGDTQHF.

The sample holds a few counts of this clonotype. Germline is not matched at one junction end, which may reflect a read error. The chain joins TRBV11-2 to TRBJ2-7; a weak D match, TRBD1 (5 bases). Germline lookup yields CDR1 SGHAT and CDR2 FQNNGV. The length of the CDR3 is 13 residues. The CDR3 nucleotides read TGTGCCTGCAGCTTAGAGCAAGGGGACGAGCAGTACTTC. Its translation is CACSLEQGDEQYF.

As to this clonotype: Germline is not matched at one junction end, which may reflect a read error. The chain recombines TRBV12-3 or TRBV12-4 with TRBJ2-1; possibly TRBD2 for D (5 bases). The CDR3 runs 14 residues. CDR3 amino acids: CANSSRGGLYEEFF. Written as DNA, the CDR3 is TGTGCCAACAGTTCCCGTGGAGGTTTGTATGAGGAGTTCTTC.